Described below is a single T cell receptor (beta chain) sequence and its context. With 6 bases removed from V and 4 bases from J, the gap between germline ends came to 8 bases. Germline V gives CDR1 SQVTM, CDR2 ANQGSEA. The CDR3 is made up of 11 amino acids. These data come from a study of T-cell memory formation after mild COVID-19. One entry per CDR3 protein results from TCRdb running MiXCR on the 5' RACE reads. Among about 350,000 distinct CDR3 sequences listed, approximately 15% were seen once. The TCR sequence derives from a man aged 18 to 29 who had mild COVID-19 (a few samples of this study predate the infection). Cell type and time point are not known. The rearrangement links TRBV29-1 to TRBJ2-3; unclear D gene. Sequencing was carried out using PBMCs or a T cell subset sorted from them (not recorded which). The CDR3 bases are TGCAGCGTGATGATGCCAGATACGCAGTATTTT. Protein sequence: CSVMMPDTQYF.